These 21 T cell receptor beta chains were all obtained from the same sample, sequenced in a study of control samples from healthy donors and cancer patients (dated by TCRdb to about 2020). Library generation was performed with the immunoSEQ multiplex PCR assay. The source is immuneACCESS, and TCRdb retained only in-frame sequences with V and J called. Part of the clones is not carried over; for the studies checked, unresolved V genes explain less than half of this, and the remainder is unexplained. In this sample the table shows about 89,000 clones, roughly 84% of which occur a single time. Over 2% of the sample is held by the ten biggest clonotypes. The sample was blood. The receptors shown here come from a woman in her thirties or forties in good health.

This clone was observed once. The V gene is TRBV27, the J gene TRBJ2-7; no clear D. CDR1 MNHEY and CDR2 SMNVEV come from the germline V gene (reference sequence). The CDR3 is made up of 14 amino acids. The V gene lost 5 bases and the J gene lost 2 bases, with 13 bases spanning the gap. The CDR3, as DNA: TGTGCCAGCAGTCTGGACCAGTGGACCTACGAGCAGTACTTC. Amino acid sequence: CASSLDQWTYEQYF.

CDR3 DNA sequence: TGTGCCAGCAGTTTTGGGACAGGGCTCTATGGCTACACCTTC. This encodes CASSFGTGLYGYTF. The chain joins TRBV27 to TRBJ1-2; 9 bases match TRBD1. The CDR3 runs to 14 residues. Looked up from germline, CDR1 is MNHEY and CDR2 is SMNVEV (reference sequence). With 3 bases clipped from V and 4 bases from J, the junction kept 3 bases outside the gene matches.

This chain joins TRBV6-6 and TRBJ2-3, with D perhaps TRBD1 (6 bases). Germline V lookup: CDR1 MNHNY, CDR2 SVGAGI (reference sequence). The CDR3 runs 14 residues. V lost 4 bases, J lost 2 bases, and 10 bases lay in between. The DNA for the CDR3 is TGTGCCAGCAGTTCCGGACAGAACACAGATACGCAGTATTTT. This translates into CASSSGQNTDTQYF.

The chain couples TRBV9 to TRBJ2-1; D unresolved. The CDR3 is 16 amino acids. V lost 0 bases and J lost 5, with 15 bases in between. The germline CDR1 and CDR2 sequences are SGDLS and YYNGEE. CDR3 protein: CASSVAPTSHDNEQFF. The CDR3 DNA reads TGTGCCAGCAGCGTAGCACCGACCAGCCACGACAATGAGCAGTTCTTC.

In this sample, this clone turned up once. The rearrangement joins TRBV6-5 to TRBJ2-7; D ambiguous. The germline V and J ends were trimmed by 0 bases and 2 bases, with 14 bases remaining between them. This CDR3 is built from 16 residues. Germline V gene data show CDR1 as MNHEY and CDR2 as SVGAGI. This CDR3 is CASSYSRSRATYEQYF. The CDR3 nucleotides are TGTGCCAGCAGTTACTCGAGGAGCCGGGCTACCTACGAGCAGTACTTC.

This CDR3 reads CASGLKNSYEQYF. CDR3 in DNA: TGTGCCAGTGGACTGAAGAACTCCTACGAGCAGTACTTC. The V call is TRBV6-5, the J call TRBJ2-7; tentative D call: TRBD2 (5 bases). V was clipped by 9 bases and J by 0 bases, with 12 bases between them. The CDR3 spans 13 residues. CDR1 is MNHEY, CDR2 SVGAGI, per germline.

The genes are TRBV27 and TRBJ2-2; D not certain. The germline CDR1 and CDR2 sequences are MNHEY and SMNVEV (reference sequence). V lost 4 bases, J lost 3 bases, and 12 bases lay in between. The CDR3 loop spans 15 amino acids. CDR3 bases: TGTGCCAGCAGTTCCCAAGACGATCACACCGGGGAGCTGTTTTTT. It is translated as CASSSQDDHTGELFF.

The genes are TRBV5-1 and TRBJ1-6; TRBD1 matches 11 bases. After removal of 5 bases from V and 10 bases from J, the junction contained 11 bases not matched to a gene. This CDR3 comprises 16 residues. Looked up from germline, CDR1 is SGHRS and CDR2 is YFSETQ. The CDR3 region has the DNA TGCGCCAGCAGATTTACTCCGGGACAGGGGGAATCACCCCTCCACTTT. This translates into CASRFTPGQGESPLHF.

The CDR3 loop is CASSYPSDLQPQHF. The DNA of the CDR3 is TGTGCCAGCAGTTACCCGTCCGACCTTCAGCCCCAGCATTTT. V is TRBV6-6 and J is TRBJ1-5, with unresolved D. This CDR3 is 14 amino acids long. Per germline, CDR1 MNHNY and CDR2 SVGAGI (reference sequence). V was shortened by 2 bases and J by 6 bases, with 11 bases between the two germline ends.

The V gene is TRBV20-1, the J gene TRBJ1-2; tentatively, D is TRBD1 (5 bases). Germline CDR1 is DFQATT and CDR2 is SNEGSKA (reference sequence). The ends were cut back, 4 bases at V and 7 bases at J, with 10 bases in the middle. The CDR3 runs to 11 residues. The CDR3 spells CSANPQAGYTF. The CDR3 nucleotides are TGCAGTGCTAATCCACAGGCTGGCTACACCTTC.

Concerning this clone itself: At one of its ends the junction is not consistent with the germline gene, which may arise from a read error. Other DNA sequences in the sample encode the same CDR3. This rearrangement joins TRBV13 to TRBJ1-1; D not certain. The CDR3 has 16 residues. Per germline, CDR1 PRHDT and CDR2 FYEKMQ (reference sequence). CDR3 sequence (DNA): TGTGCCAGTAGCTTAAGCATAGGGAAGGCTCAGGATCGAGCTTTCTTT. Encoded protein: CASSLSIGKAQDRAFF.

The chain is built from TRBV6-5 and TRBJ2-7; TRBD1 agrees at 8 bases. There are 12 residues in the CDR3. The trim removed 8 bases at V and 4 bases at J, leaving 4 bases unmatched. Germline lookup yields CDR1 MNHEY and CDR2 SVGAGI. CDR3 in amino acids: CASAQGAYEQYF. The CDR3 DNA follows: TGTGCCAGCGCCCAGGGGGCGTACGAGCAGTACTTC.

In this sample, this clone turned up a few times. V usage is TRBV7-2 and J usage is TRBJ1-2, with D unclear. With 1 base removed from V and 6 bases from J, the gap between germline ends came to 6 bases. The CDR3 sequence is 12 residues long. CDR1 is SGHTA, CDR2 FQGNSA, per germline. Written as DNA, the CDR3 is TGTGCCAGCAGCTTAGACAGTCATGGCTACACCTTC. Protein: CASSLDSHGYTF. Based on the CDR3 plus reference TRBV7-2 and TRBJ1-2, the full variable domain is GAGVSQSPSNKVTEKGKDVELRCDPISGHTALYWYRQSLGQGLEFLIYFQGNSAPDKSGLPSDRFSAERTGGSVSTLTIQRTQQEDSAVYLCASSLDSHGYTFGSGTRLTVV.

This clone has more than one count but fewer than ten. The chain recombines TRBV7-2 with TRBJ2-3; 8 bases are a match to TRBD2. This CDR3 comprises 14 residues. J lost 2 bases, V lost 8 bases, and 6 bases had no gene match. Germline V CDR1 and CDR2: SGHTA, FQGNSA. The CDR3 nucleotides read TGTGCCAGCGCGGGGGGCTATCTCACAGATACGCAGTATTTT. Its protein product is CASAGGYLTDTQYF.

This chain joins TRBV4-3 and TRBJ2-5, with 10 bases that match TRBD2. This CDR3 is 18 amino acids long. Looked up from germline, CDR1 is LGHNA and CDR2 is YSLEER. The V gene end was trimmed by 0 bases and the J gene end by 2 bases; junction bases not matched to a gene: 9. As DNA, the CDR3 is TGCGCCAGCAGCCAAGAGTATGTGCTAGCGGGGGAACAAGAGACCCAGTACTTC. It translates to CASSQEYVLAGEQETQYF.

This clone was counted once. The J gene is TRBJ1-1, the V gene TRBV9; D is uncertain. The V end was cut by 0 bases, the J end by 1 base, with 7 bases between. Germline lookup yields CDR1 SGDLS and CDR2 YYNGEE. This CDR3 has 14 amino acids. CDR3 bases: TGTGCCAGCAGCGTAGCGGTGACGAACACTGAAGCTTTCTTT. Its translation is CASSVAVTNTEAFF.

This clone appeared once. The CDR3 sequence is CATSRFTDTQYF. The CDR3, as DNA: TGTGCCACCAGCAGATTCACAGATACGCAGTATTTT. This sequence joins TRBV15 and TRBJ2-3, with D unclear. The CDR3 totals 12 residues. Germline loops: CDR1 LNHNV, CDR2 YYDKDF (reference sequence). Trimming took off 2 bases at V and 2 bases at J, with 2 bases between the two ends.

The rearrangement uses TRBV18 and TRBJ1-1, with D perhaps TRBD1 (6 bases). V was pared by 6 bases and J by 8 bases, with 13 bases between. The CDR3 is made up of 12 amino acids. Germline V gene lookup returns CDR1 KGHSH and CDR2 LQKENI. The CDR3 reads CASSPDSPEAFF. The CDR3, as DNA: TGTGCCAGCTCCCCGGACAGCCCCGAAGCTTTCTTT. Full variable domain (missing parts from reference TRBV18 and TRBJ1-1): NAGVMQNPRHLVRRRGQEARLRCSPMKGHSHVYWYRQLPEEGLKFMVYLQKENIIDESGMPKERFSAEFPKEGPSILRIQQVVRGDSAAYFCASSPDSPEAFFGQGTRLTVV.

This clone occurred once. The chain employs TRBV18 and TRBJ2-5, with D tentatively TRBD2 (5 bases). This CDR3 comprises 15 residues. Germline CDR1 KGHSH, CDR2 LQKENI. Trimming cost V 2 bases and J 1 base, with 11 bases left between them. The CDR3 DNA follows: TGTGCCAGCTCACCAAGGAAAGCGGTCCAAGAGACCCAGTACTTC. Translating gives CASSPRKAVQETQYF.

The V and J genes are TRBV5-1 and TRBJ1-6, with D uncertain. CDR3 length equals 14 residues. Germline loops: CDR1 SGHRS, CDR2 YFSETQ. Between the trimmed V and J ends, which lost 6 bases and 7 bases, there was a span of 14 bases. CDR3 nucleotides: TGCGCCAGCAAGGGATCAAATCAAAATTCACCCCTCCACTTT. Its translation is CASKGSNQNSPLHF.

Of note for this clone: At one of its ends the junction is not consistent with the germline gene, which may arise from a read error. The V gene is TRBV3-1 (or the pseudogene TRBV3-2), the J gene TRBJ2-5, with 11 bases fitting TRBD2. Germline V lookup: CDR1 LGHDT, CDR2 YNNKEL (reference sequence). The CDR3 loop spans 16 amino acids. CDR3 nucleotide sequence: TGTGCCAGCAGCCAAGTGGCCCCTCGGCTAGCGGGGGGCCTCCACTTC. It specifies CASSQVAPRLAGGLHF.